These 9 T cell receptor beta chains were all obtained from the same sample, sequenced in a study of blood T cell repertoires in COVID-19. The repertoire was sequenced with immunoSEQ multiplex PCR; TCRdb's copy has only in-frame clones and lacks some. Seen here are over 400,000 clones, 70% to 90% observed once, and the top ten hold 3.2%. Source material: peripheral blood. The receptors were sampled from a human donor in a cohort sampled during active COVID-19.

This clone was seen a single time. The chain carries TRBV30 and TRBJ2-4; TRBD1 agrees at 10 bases. The junction had 9 bases not matched to a gene; V was cut back by 0 bases and J by 10 bases. Per germline, CDR1 GTSNPN and CDR2 SVGIG (reference sequence). This CDR3 contains 15 residues. The CDR3 protein is CAWSVLGQGSIIQYF. The CDR3 DNA reads TGTGCCTGGAGTGTGCTGGGACAGGGGTCGATTATTCAGTACTTC.

The J gene is TRBJ2-3, the V gene TRBV7-6, with TRBD2 identical over 7 bases. Trimming at V came to 1 base and at J to 4 bases, leaving 8 bases not matched to a gene. Germline V gene sequence: CDR1 SGHVS, CDR2 FNYEAQ. This CDR3 comprises 16 residues. The CDR3 DNA is TGTGCCAGCAGCTTAGTCCCCCCCGCGGGGGCAGATACGCAGTATTTT. Its translation: CASSLVPPAGADTQYF.

V usage is TRBV19 and J usage is TRBJ2-3; 14 bases match TRBD2. The ends lost 1 base at V and 4 bases at J; junction bases unmatched: 10. Looked up from germline, CDR1 is LNHDA and CDR2 is SQIVND (reference sequence). CDR3 length equals 19 residues. CDR3 nucleotides: TGTGCCAGTAGTATAGCGTATACCGGGACTAGCGGGAGCCCAGATACGCAGTATTTT. Translation gives CASSIAYTGTSGSPDTQYF.

The chain couples TRBV2 to TRBJ2-5, with 15 bases identical to TRBD2. The CDR3 is made up of 15 amino acids. The germline V gene has CDR1 SNHLY and CDR2 FYNNEI. V was pared by 5 bases and J by 9 bases, with 7 bases of the junction left unmatched. The CDR3 loop reads CASSTGLAGGVAQYF. The CDR3 DNA sequence: TGTGCCAGCAGTACCGGACTAGCGGGAGGGGTGGCCCAGTACTTC.

This sequence joins TRBV25-1 and TRBJ1-5, with 11 bases identical to TRBD1. The V segment lost 4 bases and the J segment 6 bases; nucleotides outside the gene matches: 8. CDR3 size: 16 residues. CDR1 and CDR2 from the germline V gene are MGHDK and SYGVNS. CDR3 DNA: TGTGCCAGCAGTGCATCAACGGACAGGGGGCTTCAGCCCCAGCATTTT. It is translated as CASSASTDRGLQPQHF. Filled out from reference TRBV25-1 and TRBJ1-5, the complete variable domain reads EADIYQTPRYLVIGTGKKITLECSQTMGHDKMYWYQQDPGMELHLIHYSYGVNSTEKGDLSSESTVSRIRTEHFPLTLESARPSHTSQYLCASSASTDRGLQPQHFGDGTRLSIL.

V gene TRBV7-9 combines with J gene TRBJ1-2; 7 bases match TRBD1. The germline V gene has CDR1 SEHNR and CDR2 FQNEAQ (reference sequence). CDR3 length: 13 residues. Losses at the gene ends were 3 bases for V and 7 bases for J; bases not matched to a gene: 5. The CDR3 sequence: CASSFEGAGGYTF. The CDR3 bases are TGTGCCAGCAGCTTCGAGGGGGCAGGTGGCTACACCTTC.

V usage is TRBV6-2 or TRBV6-3 and J usage is TRBJ2-7; 9 bases fit TRBD1. The CDR3 covers 15 residues. V lost 5 bases and J lost 2; bases outside the gene matches: 7. The germline CDR1 and CDR2 sequences are MNHEY and SVGEGT. The CDR3 sequence is CASSDGQGRPYEQYF. In DNA, the CDR3 is TGTGCCAGCAGTGATGGACAGGGGCGGCCCTACGAGCAGTACTTC.

The chain joins TRBV7-3 to TRBJ1-1, with unresolved D. Trimming cost V 6 bases and J 1 base, with 15 bases left between them. This CDR3 has 15 residues. Germline assignment: CDR1 SGHTA and CDR2 FQGTGA. CDR3 loop: CASRQRVSPNTEAFF. The DNA for the CDR3 is TGTGCCAGCAGACAACGGGTATCTCCGAACACTGAAGCTTTCTTT.

This clone was picked up many times. The J gene is TRBJ1-2, the V gene TRBV7-8; the D is unclear. CDR1 and CDR2 from the germline V gene are SGHVS and FQNEAQ. V lost 8 bases and J lost 7, with 17 bases in between. The CDR3 has 13 amino acids. The CDR3 bases are TGTGCCAGCGCCCTTCGAGGCGGTCTTGGCTACACCTTC. Protein product: CASALRGGLGYTF.